This T cell receptor (beta chain) came from a study of shared clonotypes between healthy human individuals. Study overall: Plates per donor: three CD4 naive, three CD4 memory, two CD8 naive, one CD8 memory.

This CDR3 comprises 15 residues. V lost 3 bases to trimming and J lost 4 bases, with 13 bases between them. Germline V lookup: CDR1 SEHNR, CDR2 FQNEAQ (reference sequence). Some clones are missing from TCRdb's copy, which holds only in-frame ones; the method was immunoSEQ multiplex PCR. The sample records approximately 2,300,000 clones, less than 95% being singletons. The chain recombines TRBV7-9 with TRBJ2-1, with a weak D call TRBD2 (6 bases). The sample consisted of naive CD4+ T cells from PBMCs. Regarding subset: CD45RA+ positively selected. The receptor's source is a man younger than 30 in good health. Some clones in this sample may be carry-over from other donors' samples. CDR3 loop: CASSFGGRGYNEQFF. For the CDR3, the DNA is TGTGCCAGCAGCTTCGGGGGTCGGGGGTACAATGAGCAGTTCTTC. Full variable domain (missing parts from reference TRBV7-9 and TRBJ2-1): DTGVSQNPRHKITKRGQNVTFRCDPISEHNRLYWYRQTLGQGPEFLTYFQNEAQLEKSRLLSDRFSAERPKGSFSTLEIQRTEQGDSAMYLCASSFGGRGYNEQFFGPGTRLTVL.